A selection of T cell receptor beta chains follows, all from one sample in a study of cytomegalovirus exposure and HLA in healthy donors. The protocol was immunoSEQ multiplex PCR, while the TCRdb copy is restricted to in-frame clones and leaves out a portion. The sample shows approximately 140,000 clones, 79% of them seen only once. Sequencing was performed on PBMCs. The receptors derive from a middle-aged man in good health and CMV-seropositive. The CDR3 runs from the conserved cysteine through the conserved F or W. A D gene is named only where the DNA matches it firmly. Not every row has a clone size; where given, it reads once, few, many or a size class.

d_call: .
clone_size: once
j_call: TRBJ2-5
v_call: TRBV5-4
cdr3_nt: TGTGCCAGCAGCAACACGGAGACCCAGTACTTC
cdr3_aa: CASSNTETQYF

d_call: TRBD1
clone_size: .
j_call: TRBJ2-2
v_call: TRBV9
cdr3_nt: TGTGCCAGCAGCCCGGCACAGGGGGCCTCCACCGGGGAGCTGTTTTTT
cdr3_aa: CASSPAQGASTGELFF

d_call: TRBD2
clone_size: .
j_call: TRBJ2-3
v_call: TRBV28
cdr3_nt: TGTGCCAGCAGTCGACCGCGGGGGGGGGATACGCAGTATTTT
cdr3_aa: CASSRPRGGDTQYF

d_call: .
clone_size: .
j_call: TRBJ1-1
v_call: TRBV7-9
cdr3_nt: TGTGCCAGCACGATTCATCTGGCATTGAACACTGAAGCTTTCTTT
cdr3_aa: CASTIHLALNTEAFF

d_call: TRBD2
clone_size: .
j_call: TRBJ2-7
v_call: TRBV5-1
cdr3_nt: TGCGCCAGCAGCCCAGAGCACGGGACTACCGACGGTTACGAGCAGTACTTC
cdr3_aa: CASSPEHGTTDGYEQYF

d_call: .
clone_size: once
j_call: TRBJ1-5
v_call: TRBV21-1
cdr3_nt: TGTGCCAGCAGCAAACAGGTATGGGTTTGGCCCCAGCATTTT
cdr3_aa: CASSKQVWVWPQHF

d_call: .
clone_size: .
j_call: TRBJ2-5
v_call: TRBV27
cdr3_nt: TGTGCCAGCAGTACTAAGTACCAAGAGACCCAGTACTTC
cdr3_aa: CASSTKYQETQYF

d_call: .
clone_size: .
j_call: TRBJ2-7
v_call: TRBV4-2
cdr3_nt: TGTGCCAGCAGCCAAGAGTTCTCAAGGCCGGCAGGGAACGCCTACGAGCAGTACTTC
cdr3_aa: CASSQEFSRPAGNAYEQYF

d_call: TRBD2
clone_size: .
j_call: TRBJ2-3
v_call: TRBV6-4
cdr3_nt: TGTGCCAGCAGTGAAAGGCTAGCGGGAGTGACAGATACGCAGTATTTT
cdr3_aa: CASSERLAGVTDTQYF

d_call: TRBD2
clone_size: .
j_call: TRBJ2-7
v_call: TRBV7-9
cdr3_nt: TGTGCCAGCAGCTTACTAGCGGGACCCTACGAGCAGTACTTC
cdr3_aa: CASSLLAGPYEQYF

d_call: TRBD2
clone_size: .
j_call: TRBJ2-3
v_call: TRBV4-1
cdr3_nt: TGCGCCAGCAGCCACCGAACCCCGGAGACTAGCGGAACAGATACGCAGTATTTT
cdr3_aa: CASSHRTPETSGTDTQYF

d_call: .
clone_size: .
j_call: TRBJ1-2
v_call: TRBV6-5
cdr3_nt: TGTGCCAGCCTATCAGGGCGCGGGAGTGGCTACACCTTC
cdr3_aa: CASLSGRGSGYTF

d_call: .
clone_size: .
j_call: TRBJ1-4
v_call: TRBV28
cdr3_nt: TGTGCCAGCAGTGTACGGGGGGCCAGTGAAAAACTGTTTTTT
cdr3_aa: CASSVRGASEKLFF

d_call: TRBD2
clone_size: .
j_call: TRBJ2-7
v_call: TRBV29-1
cdr3_nt: TGCAGCGTGGGAGGGACTAGCGGGAGCTACGAGCAGTACTTC
cdr3_aa: CSVGGTSGSYEQYF

d_call: .
clone_size: once
j_call: TRBJ2-3
v_call: TRBV28
cdr3_nt: TGTGCCAGCAGTTTTTTATCTCGGGGCAGGGGAGGGGATACGCAGTATTTT
cdr3_aa: CASSFLSRGRGGDTQYF

d_call: TRBD1
clone_size: .
j_call: TRBJ2-7
v_call: TRBV5-1
cdr3_nt: TGCGCCAGCAGTTGGACAGGGAAACAATACGAGCAGTACTTC
cdr3_aa: CASSWTGKQYEQYF

d_call: .
clone_size: .
j_call: TRBJ1-4
v_call: TRBV19
cdr3_nt: TGTGCCAGTAGTATGGATTCCGGGACATCGTCAACTAATGAAAAACTGTTTTTT
cdr3_aa: CASSMDSGTSSTNEKLFF

d_call: .
clone_size: .
j_call: TRBJ1-1
v_call: TRBV27
cdr3_nt: TGTGCCAGCAGTTTAGCCCCGGGGGGAACTGAAGCTTTCTTT
cdr3_aa: CASSLAPGGTEAFF

d_call: .
clone_size: few
j_call: TRBJ2-5
v_call: TRBV5-1
cdr3_nt: TGCGCCAGCAGCTTGGCGCGGCGCCAAGAGACCCAGTACTTC
cdr3_aa: CASSLARRQETQYF

d_call: .
clone_size: .
j_call: TRBJ1-2
v_call: TRBV5-4
cdr3_nt: TGTGCCAGCAGTCAGCGGGACTTCTCTAACTATGGCTACACCTTC
cdr3_aa: CASSQRDFSNYGYTF

d_call: TRBD2
clone_size: .
j_call: TRBJ2-7
v_call: TRBV11-2
cdr3_nt: TGTGCCAGCAGCCGAACGGGACTAGGGACCTCCTACGAGCAGTACTTC
cdr3_aa: CASSRTGLGTSYEQYF